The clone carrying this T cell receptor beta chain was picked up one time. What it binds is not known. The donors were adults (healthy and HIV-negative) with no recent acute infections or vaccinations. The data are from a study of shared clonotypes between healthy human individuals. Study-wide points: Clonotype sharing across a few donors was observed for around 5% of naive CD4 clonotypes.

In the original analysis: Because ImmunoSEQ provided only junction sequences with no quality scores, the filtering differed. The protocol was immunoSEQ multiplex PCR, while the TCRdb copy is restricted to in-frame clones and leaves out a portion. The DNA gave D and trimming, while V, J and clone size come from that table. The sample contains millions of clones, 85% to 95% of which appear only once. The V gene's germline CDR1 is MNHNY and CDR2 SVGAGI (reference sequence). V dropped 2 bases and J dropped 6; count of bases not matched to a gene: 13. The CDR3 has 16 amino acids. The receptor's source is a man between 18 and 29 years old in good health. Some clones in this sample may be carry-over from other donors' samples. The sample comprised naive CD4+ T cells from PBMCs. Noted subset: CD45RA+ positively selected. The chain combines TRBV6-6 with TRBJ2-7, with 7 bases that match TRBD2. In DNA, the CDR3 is TGTGCCAGCAGTTACAGTGTCCCCGACGTAGCGGGCGAGCAGTACTTC. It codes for CASSYSVPDVAGEQYF.